This T cell receptor (beta chain) was sequenced during a study of beta chain features in type 1 diabetes. Study observations and caveats: All four CD4+ subsets of Type 1 diabetes patients contained TCRB CDR3s that were moderately but significantly shorter.

cDNA synthesis used the whole RNA isolate, giving expressed TCRB sequences. Repertoires were generated with immunoSEQ multiplex PCR, while TCRdb's copy carries only in-frame clones and drops some. The sample contains roughly 340,000 clones, 10% to 15% of which appear only once. CD4+ naive, central memory, regulatory and stem cell-like memory cells were sorted via CD45RO/CCR7/CD25/CD127/CD95/CD27. The purity of all sorted populations exceeded 95%. As regards this clone: Its specificity is unknown.

Losses at the gene ends were 5 bases for V and 3 bases for J; bases not matched to a gene: 9. The CDR3 spans 16 residues. The germline gives CDR1 SGHAT, CDR2 FQNNGV. The sequence came from a woman aged 18 to 35 with type 1 diabetes. The sequencing sample was made of naive CD4+ T cells from blood. J is TRBJ2-2 and V is TRBV11-2; 7 positions agree with TRBD2. This chain's CDR3 is CASSRTSALDTGELFF. The CDR3 DNA sequence: TGTGCCAGCAGCCGTACTAGCGCTCTCGACACCGGGGAGCTGTTTTTT.